Sequencing of this TCR beta chain was carried out in a study of blood T cell repertoires in COVID-19. Source study methods: Counts of nucleated cells, estimated from reference gene primer amplification, were obtained. Profiling relied on immunoSEQ multiplex PCR, and the TCRdb table lists in-frame clones only, not all of them. V and J calls plus clone size are reproduced from that table; the DNA served to infer D and trimming. There are some 59,000 clones in the sample; 80% to 90% occur only once, and 1.5% to 2% lies in the top ten. The table lists this clone with a count of one. The origin of this receptor is a man in his fifties or sixties with acute or convalescent COVID-19. The sample taken for sequencing was peripheral blood.

CDR3: CASNPDRTHETQYF. CDR3 nucleotide sequence: TGTGCCAGCAACCCTGACAGGACCCACGAGACCCAGTACTTC. The chain employs TRBV7-9 and TRBJ2-5; the D gene is possibly TRBD1 (6 bases). V lost 7 bases to trimming and J lost 5 bases, with 17 bases between them. The CDR3 is 14 residues long. Per the germline V gene, CDR1 is SEHNR and CDR2 is FQNEAQ (reference sequence).